The 24 T cell receptor beta chains below were found in one sample sequenced in a study of cytomegalovirus exposure and HLA in healthy donors. The PCR was carried out with 60 Vbeta primers and 13 Jbeta primers. The protocol was immunoSEQ multiplex PCR, while the TCRdb copy is restricted to in-frame clones and leaves out a portion. The sample shows around 85,000 clones, under 80% of them seen only once. Sequencing was done on a sample of PBMCs. Receptor source: a man between 60 and 75 years old in good health and CMV-seronegative.

The chain links TRBV11-1 to TRBJ1-1; perhaps TRBD1 as D (5 bases). The CDR3 is 15 residues long. Germline V gives CDR1 SGHAT, CDR2 FQDESV (reference sequence). V lost 4 bases and J 1 base, leaving 13 bases between the germline ends. CDR3: CASSYDSFQNTEAFF. The CDR3 region has the DNA TGTGCCAGCAGCTACGACAGCTTCCAGAACACTGAAGCTTTCTTT. Using reference TRBV11-1 and TRBJ1-1 for the parts outside the CDR3, the full variable domain is EAEVAQSPRYKITEKSQAVAFWCDPISGHATLYWYRQILGQGPELLVQFQDESVVDDSQLPKDRFSAERLKGVDSTLKIQPAELGDSAMYLCASSYDSFQNTEAFFGQGTRLTVV.

V is TRBV7-6 and J is TRBJ1-1; unclear D gene. CDR1 and CDR2 from the germline V gene are SGHVS and FNYEAQ. This CDR3 spans 14 amino acids. V was clipped by 9 bases and J by 1 base, with 15 bases between them. The CDR3: CASTSKATNTEAFF. The DNA of the CDR3 is TGTGCCAGTACTTCGAAAGCGACGAACACTGAAGCTTTCTTT.

The rearrangement uses TRBV5-1 and TRBJ2-3, with 12 bases aligning to TRBD2. CDR1 and CDR2 (germline): SGHRS, YFSETQ. CDR3 length equals 17 residues. With 0 bases clipped from V and 2 bases from J, the junction kept 4 bases outside the gene matches. The CDR3 nucleotides are TGCGCCAGCAGCTTGGGCCTAGCGGGGGGGTACACAGATACGCAGTATTTT. As protein: CASSLGLAGGYTDTQYF.

V and J are TRBV7-8 and TRBJ1-5, with a tentative D call TRBD1 (5 bases). CDR1 and CDR2 from the germline V gene are SGHVS and FQNEAQ. The CDR3 has 16 residues. Trimming shortened V by 4 bases and J by 3 bases, and 16 bases separated the two germline ends. DNA of the CDR3: TGTGCCAGCAGCTCTAAATCGACAGCTTCCAATCAGCCCCAGCATTTT. Its protein is CASSSKSTASNQPQHF. The complete variable domain, with remaining parts taken from reference TRBV7-8 and TRBJ1-5, reads GAGVSQSPRYKVAKRGQDVALRCDPISGHVSLFWYQQALGQGPEFLTYFQNEAQLDKSGLPSDRFFAERPEGSVSTLKIQRTQQEDSAVYLCASSSKSTASNQPQHFGDGTRLSIL.

The chain combines TRBV4-2 with TRBJ2-1; weak D call: TRBD1 (6 bases). The CDR3 sequence is 15 residues long. With 0 bases removed from V and 5 bases from J, the gap between germline ends came to 11 bases. The germline V gene has CDR1 LGHNA and CDR2 YNFKEQ. DNA of the CDR3: TGTGCCAGCAGCCAAGATAGTCCAGGGGACAATGAGCAGTTCTTC. It is translated as CASSQDSPGDNEQFF.

The chain combines TRBV4-1 with TRBJ2-7; 7 bases match TRBD2. The germline V gene has CDR1 MGHRA and CDR2 YSYEKL. V lost 4 bases, J lost 3 bases, and 3 bases stayed unmatched. The CDR3 has 13 residues. The CDR3 DNA reads as TGCGCCAGCAGCCGGGAGGGGCTCTACGAGCAGTACTTC. Encoded protein: CASSREGLYEQYF.

This chain joins TRBV5-1 and TRBJ2-7; 11 positions agree with TRBD2. Germline loops: CDR1 SGHRS, CDR2 YFSETQ. The CDR3 has 15 residues. V shed 8 bases and J 4 bases; nucleotides not matched to a gene: 11. The CDR3 coding sequence is TGCGCCAGTACACCCGGACTAGCGGGCCCTTACGAGCAGTACTTC. This sequence encodes CASTPGLAGPYEQYF.

This clone was counted a few times. This same CDR3 is encoded by further DNA sequences in the sample. The V and J genes are TRBV6-1 and TRBJ1-2, with D perhaps TRBD1 (5 bases). Germline V CDR1 and CDR2: MNHNS, SASEGT. The CDR3 spans 16 residues. The V gene lost 1 base and the J gene lost 4 bases, with 16 bases spanning the gap. This CDR3 reads CASSEGAGPLFYGYTF. The CDR3 bases are TGTGCCAGCAGTGAAGGCGCAGGGCCCCTCTTCTATGGCTACACCTTC.

This chain joins TRBV7-8 and TRBJ1-1; a possible D gene is TRBD1 (5 bases). The CDR3 is made up of 14 amino acids. Deletions cut 5 bases from V and 0 bases from J, with 10 bases between. Germline assignment: CDR1 SGHVS and CDR2 FQNEAQ. CDR3 amino acids: CASSPGTVNTEAFF. As DNA, the CDR3 is TGTGCCAGCAGCCCTGGGACTGTGAACACTGAAGCTTTCTTT.

The chain employs TRBV4-1 and TRBJ2-3; D remains ambiguous. The V end lost 1 base, the J end lost 3 bases, and 8 bases lay between the germline ends. The germline V gene has CDR1 MGHRA and CDR2 YSYEKL. CDR3 size: 14 residues. Written as DNA, the CDR3 is TGCGCCAGCAGCCAAGGCCCCGCGACAGATACGCAGTATTTT. It yields the protein CASSQGPATDTQYF.

This chain links TRBV9 with TRBJ2-5, with a tentative D call TRBD2 (6 bases). Trimming pared 3 bases from V and 5 bases from J, leaving 14 bases between. In germline, CDR1 is SGDLS, CDR2 YYNGEE. The CDR3 has 14 amino acids. For the CDR3, the DNA is TGTGCCAGCAGCGGGGACTTCCGGAGGGAGACCCAGTACTTC. Residues: CASSGDFRRETQYF. Combining the CDR3 with reference TRBV9 and TRBJ2-5 gives the whole variable domain DSGVTQTPKHLITATGQRVTLRCSPRSGDLSVYWYQQSLDQGLQFLIQYYNGEERAKGNILERFSAQQFPDLHSELNLSSLELGDSALYFCASSGDFRRETQYFGPGTRLLVL.

This clone was detected once. This chain uses TRBV10-1 with TRBJ1-4; 7 nucleotides match TRBD1. In germline, CDR1 is WNHNN, CDR2 SYGVQD (reference sequence). With V trimmed by 4 bases and J by 5 bases, 16 bases remained unmatched. The CDR3 has 18 residues. The CDR3 DNA is TGCGCCAGCAGTGCAACAGGGGATTTCACGGCGGGGAATGAAAAACTGTTTTTT. Amino acids: CASSATGDFTAGNEKLFF.

This clone was seen only once. V gene TRBV10-1 combines with J gene TRBJ2-5; D is possibly TRBD2 (5 bases). The germline CDR1 and CDR2 sequences are WNHNN and SYGVQD (reference sequence). The CDR3 sequence is 13 residues long. Trimming shortened V by 7 bases and J by 2 bases, and 11 bases separated the two germline ends. CDR3 nucleotides: TGCGCCAGCATTATTCGGGGTCAAGAGACCCAGTACTTC. Translation gives CASIIRGQETQYF.

This rearrangement joins TRBV18 to TRBJ2-5; possible D gene TRBD1, 5 bases. Between the trimmed V and J ends, which lost 4 bases and 2 bases, there was a span of 8 bases. Germline V gene lookup returns CDR1 KGHSH and CDR2 LQKENI. The length of the CDR3 is 13 residues. DNA of the CDR3: TGTGCCAGCTCACTAAGACAGCAAGAGACCCAGTACTTC. Its protein product is CASSLRQQETQYF. The variable domain in full, completed from reference TRBV18 and TRBJ2-5, reads NAGVMQNPRHLVRRRGQEARLRCSPMKGHSHVYWYRQLPEEGLKFMVYLQKENIIDESGMPKERFSAEFPKEGPSILRIQQVVRGDSAAYFCASSLRQQETQYFGPGTRLLVL.

This chain uses TRBV30 with TRBJ1-2, with a possible D match to TRBD1 (5 bases). This CDR3 is 15 amino acids long. Trimming removed 3 bases at V and 5 bases at J, with 19 bases between. The germline V gene encodes CDR1 GTSNPN and CDR2 SVGIG (reference sequence). CDR3 sequence reads: CAWSRLGQGLYGYTF. CDR3 sequence (DNA): TGTGCCTGGAGCCGCCTGGGGCAGGGATTATATGGCTACACCTTC.

This clone was found a few times. The rearrangement joins TRBV6-1 to TRBJ1-2, with D perhaps matching TRBD1 (5 bases). There are 13 residues in the CDR3. V lost 7 bases and J lost 7, with 16 bases in between. Looked up from germline, CDR1 is MNHNS and CDR2 is SASEGT. Written as DNA, the CDR3 is TGTGCCAGCAAAGACAGATCCCTCGTTGGCTACACCTTC. It yields the protein CASKDRSLVGYTF.

V usage is TRBV7-6 and J usage is TRBJ2-2; D may be TRBD2 (5 bases). Between the trimmed V and J ends, which lost 5 bases and 4 bases, there was a span of 8 bases. Looked up from germline, CDR1 is SGHVS and CDR2 is FNYEAQ. The CDR3 totals 13 residues. CDR3 in amino acids: CASSIGVTGELFF. The CDR3 nucleotides are TGTGCCAGCAGCATCGGGGTCACCGGGGAGCTGTTTTTT.

In its sample, this clone was seen once. The gene calls are TRBV7-9 and TRBJ1-1; no firm D call. In germline, CDR1 is SEHNR, CDR2 FQNEAQ (reference sequence). V lost 0 bases and J lost 3, with 8 bases in between. The CDR3 is 14 amino acids. The CDR3, as DNA: TGTGCCAGCAGCTTAGCGTGGGCAGACACTGAAGCTTTCTTT. Its protein product is CASSLAWADTEAFF.

The chain is built from TRBV19 and TRBJ2-3; 10 bases map to TRBD1. This CDR3 comprises 16 residues. Germline V gene lookup returns CDR1 LNHDA and CDR2 SQIVND (reference sequence). Germline trimming cut 0 bases from V and 4 bases from J; bases unmatched to any gene: 4. CDR3 protein: CASSIERDRGADTQYF. The CDR3 DNA reads TGTGCCAGTAGTATAGAACGGGACAGGGGTGCAGATACGCAGTATTTT.

CDR3 protein: CAWSVERGGRETQYF. The CDR3 bases are TGTGCCTGGAGTGTTGAGCGGGGGGGCCGGGAGACCCAGTACTTC. This rearrangement joins TRBV30 to TRBJ2-5, with 10 bases identical to TRBD2. CDR1 is GTSNPN and CDR2 is SVGIG in the germline V gene (reference sequence). The J segment lost 5 bases and the V segment lost 0 bases, leaving 6 bases of the junction unmatched. The CDR3 covers 15 residues.

This rearrangement joins TRBV6-6 to TRBJ2-5; 9 bases map to TRBD1. With V trimmed by 4 bases and J by 3 bases, 3 bases remained unmatched. The CDR3 loop spans 14 amino acids. Per germline, CDR1 MNHNY and CDR2 SVGAGI (reference sequence). The CDR3 coding sequence is TGTGCCAGCAGTTCCGACAGGGGGGAAGAGACCCAGTACTTC. Its protein product is CASSSDRGEETQYF.

The rearrangement uses TRBV5-4 and TRBJ2-1; TRBD2 matches 8 bases. There are 16 residues in the CDR3. Looked up from germline, CDR1 is SGHNT and CDR2 is YYREEE (reference sequence). With 5 bases clipped from V and 5 bases from J, the junction kept 12 bases outside the gene matches. The CDR3 reads CASRSPGLEGDNEQFF. The CDR3 nucleotides read TGTGCCAGCAGATCGCCGGGACTAGAGGGGGACAATGAGCAGTTCTTC.

The rearrangement links TRBV6-1 to TRBJ1-1, with TRBD1 identical over 8 bases. V shed 6 bases and J 4 bases; nucleotides not matched to a gene: 4. CDR3 length: 13 amino acids. Germline V gene lookup returns CDR1 MNHNS and CDR2 SASEGT. The CDR3 sequence is CASRETGVTEAFF. The CDR3 DNA reads TGTGCCAGCAGAGAGACAGGGGTCACTGAAGCTTTCTTT.

This sequence joins TRBV11-2 and TRBJ2-7, with D perhaps matching TRBD1 (5 bases). Trimming left V 0 bases short and J 6 bases short, with 12 bases between. CDR1 SGHAT and CDR2 FQNNGV come from the germline V gene. The CDR3 totals 14 residues. As DNA, the CDR3 is TGTGCCAGCAGCTTAGATAAGGGGCACGGCGAGCAGTACTTC. As protein: CASSLDKGHGEQYF.